The 8 T cell receptor beta chains presented below share a single source sample, sequenced in a study of T cell repertoires in cytomegalovirus infection. TCRdb redid the calling of the reads with MiXCR, one entry per CDR3 protein. The sample lists around 50,000 distinct CDR3 sequences, around 18% occurring once. These receptors are not linked to any known antigen. Source: CD8+ T cells from cultured PBMCs, taken from culture after CMV antigen stimulation. The origin of the receptors is a human donor in good health (CMV status not recorded). Some clones in this sample may be carry-over from other donors' samples.

This clonotype was counted once. V usage is TRBV7-9 and J usage is TRBJ2-3; 8 bases line up with TRBD2. The J segment lost 0 bases and the V segment lost 10 bases, leaving 18 bases of the junction unmatched. CDR3 size: 18 residues. Germline CDR1 SEHNR, CDR2 FQNEAQ (reference sequence). CDR3 in DNA: TGTGCCACCTTAAGAAGGATTCAGCGGGAGATGAGCACAGATACGCAGTATTTT. As protein: CATLRRIQREMSTDTQYF.

This clonotype was counted many times. The genes are TRBV4-3 and TRBJ2-7, with 9 bases that match TRBD1. The ends lost 0 bases at V and 4 bases at J; junction bases unmatched: 4. The CDR3 is made up of 15 amino acids. Germline lookup yields CDR1 LGHNA and CDR2 YSLEER. CDR3 nucleotide sequence: TGCGCCAGCAGCCAAGAGCCGGGACAGGGTTACGAGCAGTACTTC. It yields the protein CASSQEPGQGYEQYF.

The genes are TRBV6-2 or TRBV6-3 and TRBJ1-1; TRBD1 agrees at 9 bases. The length of the CDR3 is 13 residues. V gave up 6 bases and J gave up 8 bases; unmatched junction bases: 7. The germline V gene has CDR1 MNHEY and CDR2 SVGEGT. The DNA of the CDR3 is TGTGCCAGCAGGCCGGACAGGGGAATCGAAGCTTTCTTT. Protein product: CASRPDRGIEAFF.

The chain has TRBV27 and TRBJ2-7; 8 bases align to TRBD1. With 5 bases clipped from V and 4 bases from J, the junction kept 10 bases outside the gene matches. Germline V gene lookup returns CDR1 MNHEY and CDR2 SMNVEV (reference sequence). This CDR3 has 15 amino acids. CDR3 in amino acids: CASSAIAGQGYEQYF. CDR3 sequence (DNA): TGTGCCAGCAGTGCCATTGCCGGACAGGGATACGAGCAGTACTTC.

The chain recombines TRBV7-9 with TRBJ2-1, with 10 bases matching TRBD1. This CDR3 spans 19 amino acids. Trimming at V came to 2 bases and at J to 2 bases, leaving 12 bases not matched to a gene. Germline CDR1 SEHNR, CDR2 FQNEAQ (reference sequence). The CDR3 DNA follows: TGTGCCAGCAGCTTATTGACAGGGGGCGCGTGGTTTGCCTACAATGAGCAGTTCTTC. Translation: CASSLLTGGAWFAYNEQFF.

This rearrangement joins TRBV6-4 to TRBJ2-3; 10 bases are shared with TRBD2. The CDR3 contains 15 residues. V lost 4 bases and J lost 2; bases outside the gene matches: 3. CDR1 is MRHNA, CDR2 SNTAGT, per germline. The CDR3 DNA reads as TGTGCCAGCAGTGCGGGGACTAGCGACACAGATACGCAGTATTTT. Translating gives CASSAGTSDTDTQYF.

This clonotype occurred a few times. The CDR3 DNA reads TGTGCCAGCTCATTAGCGTGGGGCACAGATACGCAGTATTTT. Its translation is CASSLAWGTDTQYF. This chain links TRBV6-2 or TRBV6-3 with TRBJ2-3; TRBD2 is a possible D gene (5 bases). Per the germline V gene, CDR1 is MNHEY and CDR2 is SVGEGT. The CDR3 runs to 14 residues. The V gene lost 8 bases and the J gene lost 1 base, with 13 bases spanning the gap.

The genes are TRBV7-2 and TRBJ2-1, with 9 bases identical to TRBD1. CDR3 size: 16 residues. V was pared by 5 bases and J by 4 bases, with 9 bases of the junction left unmatched. CDR1 and CDR2 (germline): SGHTA, FQGNSA. CDR3 nucleotide sequence: TGTGCCAGCAGCACCGAAGTACAGGGGGCGTACAATGAGCAGTTCTTC. This codes for CASSTEVQGAYNEQFF.